Many counts were recorded for the clone carrying this TCR beta chain. Antigen: not known. This record comes from a study of T cells in Graves' hyperthyroidism and ophthalmopathy. Study results and caveats: For ophthalmopathy, model prediction preceded onset by a median 6.5 months. Researchers report that a 13 V-J model separated ophthalmopathy from stable hyperthyroidism.

It was RNA transcripts that yielded the amplified TCR beta CDR3 regions. TCR CDR3 regions were first amplified by RT-PCR with HTBI primers. MiXCR was run by TCRdb on the multiplex PCR reads, yielding one entry per CDR3 protein. The sample lists under 350,000 distinct CDR3 sequences; approximately 17% were seen once. Trimming took 8 bases from V and 0 from J; bases not matched to a gene: 5. The germline gives CDR1 SEHNR, CDR2 FQNEAQ (reference sequence). This CDR3 region has 15 residues. PBMCs were collected from an approximately 9.4 ml volume of fresh peripheral blood. This TCR came from a woman in her sixties or seventies with Graves' ophthalmopathy. The chain is built from TRBV7-9 and TRBJ2-1; TRBD2 matches at 9 bases. The specimen sequenced was blood. The CDR3 is CASQTSGSSYNEQFF. In DNA form, the CDR3 reads TGTGCCAGCCAGACTAGCGGTAGCTCCTACAATGAGCAGTTCTTC. The variable domain in full, completed from reference TRBV7-9 and TRBJ2-1, reads DTGVSQNPRHKITKRGQNVTFRCDPISEHNRLYWYRQTLGQGPEFLTYFQNEAQLEKSRLLSDRFSAERPKGSFSTLEIQRTEQGDSAMYLCASQTSGSSYNEQFFGPGTRLTVL.